Listed here are 28 T cell receptor beta chains from one sample, sequenced in a study of a mutant IDH1 vaccine in newly diagnosed glioma. The time point here: week 35, safety follow-up. Doses consisted of 300 ug of mutant IDH1 20-mer peptide each, paired with topical imiquimod. For these receptors, no antigen is known. Measured with immunoSEQ multiplex PCR; TCRdb has only the in-frame clones, and not every one. The sample yields roughly 30,000 clones, roughly 78% seen once. The sample here was PBMCs, taken from a glioma patient whose treatment included an IDH1 peptide vaccine. These receptors were taken from a woman aged 40 to 50 with glioma.

This rearrangement joins TRBV5-6 to TRBJ1-1; TRBD1 matches 8 bases. Germline-derived CDR1 and CDR2 are SGHDT and YYEEEE. This CDR3 contains 14 residues. Losses at the gene ends were 4 bases for V and 5 bases for J; bases not matched to a gene: 7. This CDR3 is CASSPWTGLTEAFF. DNA of the CDR3: TGTGCCAGCAGCCCTTGGACAGGGTTAACTGAAGCTTTCTTT.

The J gene is TRBJ1-1, the V gene TRBV10-3; D might be TRBD1 (5 bases). The germline gives CDR1 ENHRY, CDR2 SYGVKD. The CDR3 loop spans 14 amino acids. V was pared by 2 bases and J by 0 bases, with 7 bases between. The CDR3 nucleotides read TGTGCCATCAGTGAGGGGGGATTGAACACTGAAGCTTTCTTT. Translated, it gives CAISEGGLNTEAFF.

V and J are TRBV30 and TRBJ2-7; a possible D gene is TRBD2 (5 bases). The V gene's germline CDR1 is GTSNPN and CDR2 SVGIG (reference sequence). The CDR3 runs to 14 residues. Trimming removed 0 bases at V and 5 bases at J, with 14 bases between. The CDR3 region is CAWSVGLASNEQYF. CDR3 in DNA: TGTGCCTGGAGTGTAGGGCTAGCTTCAAACGAGCAGTACTTC.

This clone was seen only a few times. The gene calls are TRBV7-9 and TRBJ2-3, with 8 bases matching TRBD2. The ends lost 5 bases at V and 0 bases at J; junction bases unmatched: 10. CDR3 size: 17 residues. The germline V gene has CDR1 SEHNR and CDR2 FQNEAQ (reference sequence). This CDR3 reads CASSPPLAEESTDTQYF. Written as DNA, the CDR3 is TGTGCCAGCAGCCCACCACTAGCGGAGGAGAGCACAGATACGCAGTATTTT.

This chain uses TRBV19 with TRBJ2-4; D uncertain. The germline gives CDR1 LNHDA, CDR2 SQIVND (reference sequence). There are 14 residues in the CDR3. V was trimmed by 10 bases and J by 0 bases, leaving 13 bases between them. The CDR3 is CATSRTGAKNIQYF. CDR3 DNA sequence: TGTGCCACTTCCAGGACGGGAGCCAAAAACATTCAGTACTTC.

V gene TRBV2 combines with J gene TRBJ1-4; 7 nucleotides line up with TRBD1. J lost 4 bases, V lost 7 bases, and 18 bases had no gene match. The CDR3 is made up of 18 amino acids. CDR1 and CDR2 from the germline V gene are SNHLY and FYNNEI. In DNA form, the CDR3 reads TGTGCCAGCATTCCCTCCCAGGGGGACAGCCGATATAATGAAAAACTGTTTTTT. Residues: CASIPSQGDSRYNEKLFF.

The gene calls are TRBV9 and TRBJ2-7; possible D gene TRBD2, 5 bases. CDR3 length equals 13 residues. Germline V CDR1 and CDR2: SGDLS, YYNGEE. The germline V and J ends were trimmed by 0 bases and 4 bases, with 8 bases remaining between them. The CDR3 is CASSVVEGYEQYF. In DNA, the CDR3 is TGTGCCAGCAGCGTAGTTGAGGGTTACGAGCAGTACTTC.

The rearrangement joins TRBV5-6 to TRBJ1-2; D remains ambiguous. The CDR3 sequence is 14 residues long. The V and J ends lost 4 bases and 10 bases respectively, with 20 bases between them. CDR1 and CDR2 from the germline V gene are SGHDT and YYEEEE. The chain's CDR3 is CASSPPGSHGVYTF. As DNA, the CDR3 is TGTGCCAGCAGCCCACCGGGCAGCCATGGGGTCTACACCTTC.

The chain combines TRBV7-2 with TRBJ1-2; D unresolved. The V gene lost 4 bases and the J gene lost 8 bases, with 14 bases spanning the gap. Germline CDR1 reads SGHTA; CDR2 reads FQGNSA. The CDR3 extends over 13 amino acids. The CDR3 region has the DNA TGTGCCAGCAGCTCAATAGACCCGGGAGGCTACACCTTC. Protein: CASSSIDPGGYTF.

This clone was recorded once. The chain joins TRBV9 to TRBJ1-2; D uncertain. V dropped 4 bases and J dropped 7 bases, with 11 bases sitting between them. This CDR3 contains 12 residues. Germline lookup yields CDR1 SGDLS and CDR2 YYNGEE. The chain's CDR3 is CASSRTPLGYTF. The DNA of the CDR3 is TGTGCCAGCAGCCGGACCCCCCTTGGCTACACCTTC.

V usage is TRBV5-4 and J usage is TRBJ1-3; a possible D gene is TRBD1 (5 bases). The CDR3 contains 15 residues. Trimming took 5 bases from V and 0 from J, leaving 12 bases between them. In germline, CDR1 is SGHNT, CDR2 YYREEE (reference sequence). The CDR3 sequence: CASRLAGSSGNTIYF. In nucleotides, the CDR3 is TGTGCCAGCAGGCTGGCAGGGAGCTCTGGAAACACCATATATTTT. The whole variable domain, remainder taken from reference TRBV5-4 and TRBJ1-3, is ETGVTQSPTHLIKTRGQQVTLRCSSQSGHNTVSWYQQALGQGPQFIFQYYREEENGRGNFPPRFSGLQFPNYSSELNVNALELDDSALYLCASRLAGSSGNTIYFGEGSWLTVV.

The J gene is TRBJ1-1, the V gene TRBV19; no firm D call. The CDR3 contains 16 residues. V dropped 1 base and J dropped 6 bases, with 18 bases sitting between them. Per the germline V gene, CDR1 is LNHDA and CDR2 is SQIVND (reference sequence). This chain's CDR3 is CASSIGRTDLRPEAFF. For the CDR3, the DNA is TGTGCCAGTAGTATAGGCCGGACCGACTTAAGACCTGAAGCTTTCTTT.

The chain combines TRBV4-1 with TRBJ1-2; D gene unclear. Trimming removed 4 bases from V and 2 bases from J, with 8 bases in between. The CDR3 runs 13 residues. Germline CDR1 and CDR2: MGHRA and YSYEKL. DNA of the CDR3: TGCGCCAGCAGCCCTAATGGAAACTATGGCTACACCTTC. It translates to CASSPNGNYGYTF.

The gene calls are TRBV7-8 and TRBJ1-2; 10 bases align to TRBD1. V gave up 0 bases and J gave up 7 bases; unmatched junction bases: 5. The germline V gene has CDR1 SGHVS and CDR2 FQNEAQ. The CDR3 has 15 amino acids. The CDR3 DNA reads TGTGCCAGCAGCTTAGCACCGTGGGACAGGGGTGGCTACACCTTC. Its protein is CASSLAPWDRGGYTF. Full variable domain (outside the CDR3, taken from reference TRBV7-8 and TRBJ1-2): GAGVSQSPRYKVAKRGQDVALRCDPISGHVSLFWYQQALGQGPEFLTYFQNEAQLDKSGLPSDRFFAERPEGSVSTLKIQRTQQEDSAVYLCASSLAPWDRGGYTFGSGTRLTVV.

V gene TRBV6-4 combines with J gene TRBJ2-1; 11 bases are a match to TRBD2. J lost 4 bases, V lost 6 bases, and 5 bases had no gene match. The CDR3 sequence is 15 residues long. Germline loops: CDR1 MRHNA, CDR2 SNTAGT. CDR3 sequence: CASSDSGGGYNEQFF. The CDR3 DNA is TGTGCCAGCAGCGATAGCGGGGGGGGATACAATGAGCAGTTCTTC.

The chain is built from TRBV6-5 and TRBJ2-7; 7 bases agree with TRBD1. The CDR3 length is 16 residues. Losses at the gene ends were 0 bases for V and 2 bases for J; bases not matched to a gene: 7. Germline V gives CDR1 MNHEY, CDR2 SVGAGI. The DNA of the CDR3 is TGTGCCAGCAGTTACTCGGCCGGGACAGAAGCCTACGAGCAGTACTTC. This translates into CASSYSAGTEAYEQYF.

Written as DNA, the CDR3 is TGTGCCAGCAGTTACGCCCCCCCCAGGCATGGCTACACCTTC. This gives the protein CASSYAPPRHGYTF. V usage is TRBV6-5 and J usage is TRBJ1-2; D ambiguous. The CDR3 runs 14 residues. Germline CDR1 and CDR2: MNHEY and SVGAGI. The V gene lost 2 bases and the J gene lost 6 bases, with 13 bases spanning the gap.

The chain is built from TRBV7-9 and TRBJ2-6, with 7 bases identical to TRBD2. CDR1 and CDR2 (germline): SEHNR, FQNEAQ (reference sequence). Unmatched junction bases numbered 2, after V lost 3 bases and J lost 0 bases. This CDR3 has 16 amino acids. CDR3 region: CASSFGGVSGANVLTF. CDR3 nucleotide sequence: TGTGCCAGCAGCTTTGGGGGGGTCTCTGGGGCCAACGTCCTGACTTTC.

The chain employs TRBV5-1 and TRBJ1-6; D possibly corresponds to TRBD1 (6 bases). Germline CDR1 reads SGHRS; CDR2 reads YFSETQ. Trimming took off 3 bases at V and 8 bases at J, with 12 bases between the two ends. CDR3 length equals 14 residues. CDR3 nucleotides: TGCGCCAGCAGCTCCAGGGGTGGAGATTCACCCCTCCACTTT. Translating gives CASSSRGGDSPLHF.

The rearrangement links TRBV6-4 to TRBJ1-5; unclear D gene. Deletions cut 7 bases from V and 0 bases from J, with 13 bases between. Germline V gives CDR1 MRHNA, CDR2 SNTAGT. This CDR3 is built from 15 residues. Here the CDR3 DNA reads TGTGCCAGCAACCCTTACCCGGATAGCAATCAGCCCCAGCATTTT. It is translated as CASNPYPDSNQPQHF.

This rearrangement joins TRBV5-4 to TRBJ1-1; D call uncertain. The length of the CDR3 is 15 residues. The V end lost 6 bases, the J end lost 1 base, and 16 bases lay between the germline ends. Looked up from germline, CDR1 is SGHNT and CDR2 is YYREEE (reference sequence). DNA of the CDR3: TGTGCCAGCACCCGTGGAGAGCGATCGAACACTGAAGCTTTCTTT. Its protein product is CASTRGERSNTEAFF.

The chain is built from TRBV10-3 and TRBJ2-1, with TRBD2 matching 9 bases. The CDR3 spans 15 residues. CDR1 and CDR2 (germline): ENHRY, SYGVKD. The trim removed 3 bases at V and 8 bases at J, leaving 8 bases unmatched. The CDR3 is CAISDNTRGGHEQFF. CDR3 DNA: TGTGCCATCAGTGACAACACGCGGGGGGGCCATGAGCAGTTCTTC.

A single count supports this clone. This chain links TRBV7-6 with TRBJ2-7; 11 bases align to TRBD1. Germline assignment: CDR1 SGHVS and CDR2 FNYEAQ. With V trimmed by 0 bases and J by 3 bases, 10 bases remained unmatched. The CDR3 runs to 18 residues. The CDR3 nucleotides read TGTGCCAGCAGCTTAGCGGTGGGTGTGGGACAGGGGGACTACGAGCAGTACTTC. It translates to CASSLAVGVGQGDYEQYF. Full variable domain (outside the CDR3, taken from reference TRBV7-6 and TRBJ2-7): GAGVSQSPRYKVTKRGQDVALRCDPISGHVSLYWYRQALGQGPEFLTYFNYEAQQDKSGLPNDRFSAERPEGSISTLTIQRTEQRDSAMYRCASSLAVGVGQGDYEQYFGPGTRLTVT.

The V call is TRBV4-1, the J call TRBJ2-7; TRBD1 might be the D (5 bases). Germline V CDR1 and CDR2: MGHRA, YSYEKL. The V end was cut by 2 bases, the J end by 3 bases, with 11 bases between. The CDR3 is 14 residues long. The CDR3 here is CASSQIGAIYEQYF. CDR3 coding DNA: TGCGCCAGCAGCCAAATAGGGGCCATCTACGAGCAGTACTTC.

CDR3 coding DNA: TGTGCCAGCAGCGAAACAGGGGCGAGGGGCTACGAGCAGTACTTC. Translated, it gives CASSETGARGYEQYF. The chain is built from TRBV6-5 and TRBJ2-5; 7 positions agree with TRBD1. The end of the DNA is better explained by TRBJ2-7, so the J call may be wrong. The CDR3 contains 15 residues. Germline lookup yields CDR1 MNHEY and CDR2 SVGAGI.

The V and J genes are TRBV2 and TRBJ1-6; maybe TRBD1 (5 bases). The CDR3 contains 14 residues. CDR1 SNHLY and CDR2 FYNNEI come from the germline V gene. The V and J ends lost 7 bases and 9 bases respectively, with 16 bases between them. CDR3 nucleotides: TGTGCCAGCACGTCGGGGCAGGGTGCTTCACCCCTCCACTTT. It specifies CASTSGQGASPLHF.

This chain links TRBV7-9 with TRBJ2-3; TRBD1 might be the D (6 bases). CDR3 length equals 13 residues. V lost 2 bases, J lost 6 bases, and 9 bases lay in between. CDR1 is SEHNR, CDR2 FQNEAQ, per germline (reference sequence). The CDR3 loop is CASSLTTGDTQYF. The CDR3 DNA sequence: TGTGCCAGCAGCTTAACTACAGGGGATACGCAGTATTTT. The variable domain in full, with the rest retrieved from reference TRBV7-9 and TRBJ2-3, is DTGVSQNPRHKITKRGQNVTFRCDPISEHNRLYWYRQTLGQGPEFLTYFQNEAQLEKSRLLSDRFSAERPKGSFSTLEIQRTEQGDSAMYLCASSLTTGDTQYFGPGTRLTVL.

This chain joins TRBV21-1 and TRBJ2-5; the table names TRBD2, a call not compared with the DNA. TRBV21-1 is assigned pseudogene status. CDR3 length: 15 residues. In DNA form, the CDR3 reads TGTGCCAGCAGCAAAGAAGGGAAACTAGTGGAGACCCAGTACTTC. Its translation: CASSKEGKLVETQYF.